This T cell receptor (beta chain) was sequenced during a study of blood T cells in healthy people across ages. Study-wide findings and caveats: Donor CMV infection status was unknown, possibly confounding age-related changes in expanded clonotypes. The diversity estimates, figures obtained from one million T cells, were considered underestimates. Observed TCR beta diversity per million T cells went down as age went up. This fall followed a roughly linear course with age. Fewer expanded clones and more diversity marked long-lived versus aged donors.

A second PCR, run for about 7 to 11 cycles, used a sample-barcoded 5' primer plus a J-beta primer mix. TCRdb reprocessed the 5' RACE reads with MiXCR, giving one entry per CDR3 protein. The sample carries 1.5 million to 2 million distinct CDR3 sequences, 28% recorded once. This clonotype occurred a few times. The antigen is not known. After removal of 2 bases from V and 6 bases from J, the junction contained 7 bases not matched to a gene. The germline V gene encodes CDR1 DFQATT and CDR2 SNEGSKA (reference sequence). The CDR3 extends over 16 amino acids. Sequenced: blood. The J gene is TRBJ2-3, the V gene TRBV20-1; 14 positions match TRBD2. This clonotype originated in a woman aged 25 to 39 in good health. CDR3: CSARLGLAGVTDTQYF. The CDR3, as DNA: TGCAGTGCTAGACTGGGACTAGCGGGAGTAACGGATACGCAGTATTTT.